This TCR beta chain was retrieved from a study of CD8+ T cells in alopecia areata (dated by TCRdb to the late 2010s). For the study in its entirety: Treated patients were enrolled in an open-label pilot trial of oral tofacitinib at 5 to 10 mg twice daily for moderate-to-severe alopecia areata. The RNA source kit depended on sample type: the PAXgene miRNA kit for fixed scalp, the miRNeasy kit for PBMCs, and the RNeasy kit for mouse skin. Scalp clonality was compared across normal scalp (n=4), patchy alopecia areata scalp (n=8), and alopecia totalis/universalis scalp (n=8). Patients stayed on tofacitinib for 6 to 18 months and then had 6 months of follow-up off drug so that delayed response and recurrence could be assessed. TCRbeta CDR3 regions were amplified by immunoSEQ multiplex PCR with 35 Vbeta forward and 13 Jbeta reverse primers. In humans, TCRbeta sequencing was performed on scalp tissue and on sorted CD4+ and CD8+ peripheral blood T cells from healthy controls and from patients with patchy or totalis/universalis alopecia areata. In treated patients, disease severity was measured using the SALT score, which gives the percentage of scalp surface area affected. The study used high-throughput TCRbeta sequencing to examine T cell clonal expansion in alopecia areata, in both the C3H/HeJ mouse model and human patients. Patients on tofacitinib were biopsied at baseline and after 4 and 24 weeks of treatment, and several of the patients also had a later scalp biopsy.

The CDR3 runs 13 amino acids, cysteine and phenylalanine included. Only the CDR3 part of the read is kept: 39 bases, read in frame from the first base. V sheds 9 bases and J sheds 5 bases, leaving 17 bases between their ends. Reading the germline V gene (reference sequence) gives CDR1 MNHEY and CDR2 SMNVEV. The treatment or condition label, read with the paper, signifies: oral pan-JAK inhibitor, 5-10 mg twice daily. From alopecia areata patients, peripheral blood was collected along with lesional scalp punch biopsies. PBMCs were isolated by density centrifugation and stained for CD3, CD4 and CD8, after which CD4+ and CD8+ T cells were sorted on a FACSAria. What the study reported, not specific to this receptor: Tofacitinib significantly decreased scalp clonality and the number of expanded CD8+ clones among the top 100 scalp clones. Because the treated cohort was small and had just a single nonresponder, larger studies are needed to establish links between baseline CD8+ expansion and response. Compared with normal scalp, lesional scalp had higher clonality and more expanded CD8+ clones, particularly in alopecia totalis/universalis, a pattern that suggests antigenic drive. During tofacitinib treatment, many expanded lesional clones remained in scalp and blood, and this persistence may partly explain relapse after treatment is stopped. Unlike mouse skin, where gammadelta T cells dominate, normal human skin contains resident alphabeta T cells that get sequenced too, which complicates analysis of the scalp TCR repertoire. TCR sequences shared between patients were less clear than in mice, possibly partly because of HLA diversity in the patient population.

The protocol used for the library was the immunoSEQ multiplex PCR assay. RNA was extracted from all samples and reverse transcribed into cDNA as template for TCR sequencing. SuperScript III was used for first-strand cDNA synthesis, primed with a 2:1 mix of oligo-dT and random hexamers. A synthetic immune receptor repertoire was used to measure amplification bias, and any remaining bias was corrected computationally. The authors processed their data as follows. Raw reads were preprocessed to remove errors, and CDR3 was defined by IMGT conventions from the conserved cysteine to phenylalanine. Clonality was computed as 1 minus the Shannon entropy, with the entropy normalized by log2 of the number of productive unique TCRs. Scalp TCRbeta sequences were cross-referenced with sorted blood CD4 and CD8 repertoires so that the CD4 or CD8 identity of scalp clones could be inferred. Here the immuneACCESS table is served through TCRdb, limited to in-frame sequences with V and J called. Missing clones are a known gap in these copies; in checked studies unresolved V genes cover under half, and the rest lacks a known reason. For V, J and clone size, that table is used; D and trimming come from the DNA. In all, the sample holds some 210,000 clones, and over 60% of those were seen once. More than 1% of the sample lies in the top ten.

This clone was counted a few times. The antigen this receptor binds is unknown. Base qualities are not recorded, but no much larger clone differs from it by a single base. Sequenced here: CD4+ T cells sorted from blood, sampled at approximately week 45, from a patient treated with tofacitinib. In this chain, TRBV27 is recombined with TRBJ2-7, with the D call perhaps TRBD1 or TRBD2, as 5 bases match in each case. The clonotype was recovered from a human donor with alopecia areata. The base sequence is TGTGCCAGTCGACGGGACCCCGTCAACGAGCAGTACTTC. Translated, it reads CASRRDPVNEQYF.